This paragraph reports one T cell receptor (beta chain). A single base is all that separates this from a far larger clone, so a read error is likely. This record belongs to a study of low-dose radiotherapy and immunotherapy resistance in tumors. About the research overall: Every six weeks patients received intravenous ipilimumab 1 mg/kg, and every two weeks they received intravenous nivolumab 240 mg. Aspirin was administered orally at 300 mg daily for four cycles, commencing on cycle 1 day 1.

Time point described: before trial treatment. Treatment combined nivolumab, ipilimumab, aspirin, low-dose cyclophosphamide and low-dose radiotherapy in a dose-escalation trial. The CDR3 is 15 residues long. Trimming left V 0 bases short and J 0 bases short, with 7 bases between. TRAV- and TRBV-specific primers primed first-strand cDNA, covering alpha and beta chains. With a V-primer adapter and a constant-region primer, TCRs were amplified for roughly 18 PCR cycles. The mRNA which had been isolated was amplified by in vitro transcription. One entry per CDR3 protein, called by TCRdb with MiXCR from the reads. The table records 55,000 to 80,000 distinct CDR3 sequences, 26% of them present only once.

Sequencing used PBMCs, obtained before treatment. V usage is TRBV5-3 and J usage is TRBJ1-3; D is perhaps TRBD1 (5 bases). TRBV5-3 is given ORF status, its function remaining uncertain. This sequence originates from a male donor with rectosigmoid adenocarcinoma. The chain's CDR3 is CARSLGQSSGNTIYF. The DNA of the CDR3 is TGTGCCAGAAGCTTGGGACAGAGCTCTGGAAACACCATATATTTT.